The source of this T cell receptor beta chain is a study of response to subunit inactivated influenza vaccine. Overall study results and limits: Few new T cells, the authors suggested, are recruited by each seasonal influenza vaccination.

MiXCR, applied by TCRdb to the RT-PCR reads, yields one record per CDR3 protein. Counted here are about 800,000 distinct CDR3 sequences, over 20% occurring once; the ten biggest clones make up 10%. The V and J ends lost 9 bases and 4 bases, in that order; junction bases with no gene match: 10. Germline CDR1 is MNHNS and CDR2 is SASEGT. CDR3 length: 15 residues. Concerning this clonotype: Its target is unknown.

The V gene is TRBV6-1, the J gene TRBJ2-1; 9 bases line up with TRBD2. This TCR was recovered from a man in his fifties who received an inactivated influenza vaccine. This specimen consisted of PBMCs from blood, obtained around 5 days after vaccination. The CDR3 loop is CASKTSGSIYNEQFF. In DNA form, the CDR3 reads TGTGCCAGTAAGACTAGCGGCTCAATTTACAATGAGCAGTTCTTC.